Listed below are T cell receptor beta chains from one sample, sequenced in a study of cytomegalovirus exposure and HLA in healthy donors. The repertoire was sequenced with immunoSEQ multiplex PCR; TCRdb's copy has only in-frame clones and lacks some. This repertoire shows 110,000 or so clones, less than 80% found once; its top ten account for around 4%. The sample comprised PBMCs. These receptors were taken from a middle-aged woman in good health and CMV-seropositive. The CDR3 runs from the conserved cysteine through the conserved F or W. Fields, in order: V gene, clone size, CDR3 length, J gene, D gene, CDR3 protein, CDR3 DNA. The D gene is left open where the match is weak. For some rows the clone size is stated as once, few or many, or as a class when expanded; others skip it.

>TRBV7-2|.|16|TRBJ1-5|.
CASSLFLGGADQPQHF
TGTGCCAGCAGCTTATTCCTCGGAGGGGCGGATCAGCCCCAGCATTTT
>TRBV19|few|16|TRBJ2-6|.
CASSIERGPGANVLTF
TGTGCCAGTAGTATAGAGCGGGGACCTGGGGCCAACGTCCTGACTTTC
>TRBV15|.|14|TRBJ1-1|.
CATSPRGEDTEAFF
TGTGCCACCAGCCCCCGGGGGGAGGACACTGAAGCTTTCTTT
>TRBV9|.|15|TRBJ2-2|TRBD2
CASSVEPAGAGELFF
TGTGCCAGCAGCGTAGAACCAGCGGGGGCCGGGGAGCTGTTTTTT
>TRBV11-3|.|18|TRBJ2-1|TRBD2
CASSSGLAGGPSYNEQFF
TGTGCCAGCAGCTCGGGACTAGCGGGGGGGCCTTCCTACAATGAGCAGTTCTTC
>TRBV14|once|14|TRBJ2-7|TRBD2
CASSPTSGAYEQYF
TGTGCCAGCAGCCCTACTAGCGGGGCCTACGAGCAGTACTTC
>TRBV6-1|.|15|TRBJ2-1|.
CASSEKYSSYNEQFF
TGTGCCAGCAGTGAAAAATACAGCTCCTACAATGAGCAGTTCTTC
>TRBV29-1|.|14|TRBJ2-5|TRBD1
CSTAGTGVQETQYF
TGCAGCACTGCCGGGACAGGGGTCCAAGAGACCCAGTACTTC
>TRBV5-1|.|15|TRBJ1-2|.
CASSLGRGNDYGYTF
TGCGCCAGCAGCTTGGGAAGGGGAAACGACTATGGCTACACCTTC
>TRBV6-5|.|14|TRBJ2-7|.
CASRPTVSRDEQYF
TGTGCCAGCAGACCCACCGTCTCTAGAGACGAGCAGTACTTC
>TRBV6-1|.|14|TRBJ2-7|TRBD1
CAGGTGQGAYEQYF
TGTGCCGGGGGAACCGGACAGGGGGCTTACGAGCAGTACTTC
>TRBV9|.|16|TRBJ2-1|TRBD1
CASSAQGQGGHNEQFF
TGTGCCAGCAGCGCCCAAGGACAGGGGGGACACAATGAGCAGTTCTTC
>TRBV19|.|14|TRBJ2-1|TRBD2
CASSIPSGLNEQFF
TGTGCCAGTAGTATACCTAGCGGACTCAATGAGCAGTTCTTC
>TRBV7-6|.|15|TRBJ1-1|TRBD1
CASSLVGQGETEAFF
TGTGCCAGCAGCTTAGTGGGACAGGGAGAGACTGAAGCTTTCTTT
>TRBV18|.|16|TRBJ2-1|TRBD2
CASSPGAGGGYNEQFF
TGTGCCAGCTCACCGGGTGCGGGAGGAGGCTACAATGAGCAGTTCTTC
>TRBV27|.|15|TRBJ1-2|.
CASSPLGAFSYGYTF
TGTGCCAGCAGTCCCCTAGGAGCGTTCTCCTATGGCTACACCTTC
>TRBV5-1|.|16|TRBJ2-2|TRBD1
CASSLAPGTGTGELFF
TGCGCCAGCAGCTTGGCCCCCGGGACAGGGACCGGGGAGCTGTTTTTT
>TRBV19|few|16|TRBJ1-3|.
CASSSEQGIAGNTIYF
TGTGCCAGTAGTTCTGAACAGGGTATAGCTGGAAACACCATATATTTT
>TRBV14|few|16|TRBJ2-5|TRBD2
CASSQWASGGVETQYF
TGTGCCAGCAGCCAATGGGCTAGCGGGGGTGTAGAGACCCAGTACTTC
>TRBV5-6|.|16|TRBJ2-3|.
CASSLKQAYYTDTQYF
TGTGCCAGCAGCTTGAAACAGGCTTATTACACAGATACGCAGTATTTT
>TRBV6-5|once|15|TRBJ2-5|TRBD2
CASSTRRGVGETQYF
TGTGCCAGCAGTACCCGCCGGGGGGTGGGAGAGACCCAGTACTTC
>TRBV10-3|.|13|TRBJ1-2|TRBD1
CAIGNTGGYGYTF
TGTGCCATCGGTAACACAGGGGGCTATGGCTACACCTTC
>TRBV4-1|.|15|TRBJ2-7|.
CASSQGEAVLYEQYF
TGCGCCAGCAGCCAAGGGGAGGCGGTACTCTACGAGCAGTACTTC
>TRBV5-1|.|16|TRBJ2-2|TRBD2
CASSPASGKNTGELFF
TGCGCCAGCAGCCCGGCTAGCGGGAAGAACACCGGGGAGCTGTTTTTT
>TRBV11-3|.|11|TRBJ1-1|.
CASSLRAEAFF
TGTGCCAGCAGCCTCCGGGCTGAAGCTTTCTTT
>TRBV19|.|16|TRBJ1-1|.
CASSIDREQKNTEAFF
TGTGCCAGTAGTATAGATCGTGAACAGAAGAACACTGAAGCTTTCTTT
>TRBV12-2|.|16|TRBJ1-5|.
CASRFPTASSNQPQHF
TGTGCAAGTCGCTTCCCGACAGCCTCTAGCAATCAGCCCCAGCATTTT
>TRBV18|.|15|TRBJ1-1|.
CASSPSRGGGTEAFF
TGTGCCAGCTCACCATCGCGGGGGGGAGGCACTGAAGCTTTCTTT
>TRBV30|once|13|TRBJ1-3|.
CAWSRAGGNTIYF
TGTGCTTGGAGCAGGGCAGGTGGAAACACCATATATTTT
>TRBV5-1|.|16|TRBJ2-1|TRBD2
CASSLRAGTSYNEQFF
TGCGCCAGCAGCTTACGAGCGGGAACTTCGTACAATGAGCAGTTCTTC
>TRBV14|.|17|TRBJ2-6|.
CASSFGLPSSGANVLTF
TGTGCCAGCAGCTTTGGGCTTCCGAGCTCTGGGGCCAACGTCCTGACTTTC
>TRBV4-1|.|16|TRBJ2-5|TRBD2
CASSQVSGGTQETQYF
TGCGCCAGCAGCCAAGTCAGCGGGGGCACTCAAGAGACCCAGTACTTC
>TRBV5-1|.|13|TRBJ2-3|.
CASSFVGTDTQYF
TGCGCCAGCAGTTTTGTAGGCACAGATACGCAGTATTTT
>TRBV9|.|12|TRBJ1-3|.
CASSVLGNTIYF
TGTGCCAGCAGCGTACTCGGAAACACCATATATTTT
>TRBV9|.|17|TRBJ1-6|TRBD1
CASSPRLGDRVGSPLHF
TGTGCCAGCAGCCCTCGGTTGGGAGACAGGGTGGGTTCACCCCTCCACTTT
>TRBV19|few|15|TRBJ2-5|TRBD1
CASSIVGTAQETQYF
TGTGCCAGTAGTATAGTGGGGACAGCCCAAGAGACCCAGTACTTC
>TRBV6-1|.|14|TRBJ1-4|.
CASSEFWRAEKLFF
TGTGCCAGCAGTGAATTTTGGAGGGCCGAAAAACTGTTTTTT
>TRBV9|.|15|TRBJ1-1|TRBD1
CASSARQGRNTEAFF
TGTGCCAGCAGCGCCAGACAGGGGAGGAACACTGAAGCTTTCTTT
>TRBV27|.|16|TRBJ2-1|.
CASSFLGAGVGNEQFF
TGTGCCAGCAGCTTCCTGGGGGCGGGAGTTGGGAATGAGCAGTTCTTC
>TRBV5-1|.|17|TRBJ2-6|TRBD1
CASSLAGGSGGANVLTF
TGCGCCAGCAGCTTGGCAGGGGGCAGTGGTGGGGCCAACGTCCTGACTTTC
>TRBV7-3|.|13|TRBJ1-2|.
CASSLTTAYGYTF
TGTGCCAGCAGCCTAACAACAGCCTATGGCTACACCTTC
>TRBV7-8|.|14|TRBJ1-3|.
CASSETGVGNTIYF
TGTGCCAGCAGCGAAACGGGGGTCGGAAACACCATATATTTT
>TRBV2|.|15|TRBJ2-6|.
CASSQDISGANVLTF
TGTGCCAGCAGTCAGGACATCTCTGGGGCCAACGTCCTGACTTTC
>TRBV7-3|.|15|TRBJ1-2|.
CASSPRGGRNDGYTF
TGTGCCAGCAGCCCAAGGGGGGGGAGGAATGATGGCTACACCTTC
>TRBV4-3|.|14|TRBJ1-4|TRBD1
CASSHRQGGEKLFF
TGCGCCAGCAGCCACCGACAGGGCGGTGAAAAACTGTTTTTT
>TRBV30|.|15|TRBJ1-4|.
CAWSTGLGQYEKLFF
TGTGCCTGGAGTACAGGGTTGGGGCAGTATGAAAAACTGTTTTTT
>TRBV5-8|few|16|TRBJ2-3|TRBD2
CASSKGLAGETDTQYF
TGTGCCAGCAGCAAAGGACTAGCGGGAGAGACAGATACGCAGTATTTT
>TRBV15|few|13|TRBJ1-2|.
CATSRDSVYGYTF
TGTGCCACCAGCAGAGACAGCGTCTATGGCTACACCTTC
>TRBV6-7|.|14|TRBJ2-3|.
CASSYRLNTDTQYF
TGTGCCAGCAGTTACAGACTTAACACAGATACGCAGTATTTT
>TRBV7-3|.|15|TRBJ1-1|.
CASSPSGGGGTEAFF
TGTGCCAGCAGCCCGTCTGGGGGGGGCGGGACTGAAGCTTTCTTT
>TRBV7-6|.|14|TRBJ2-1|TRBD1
CASSWGTDYNEQFF
TGTGCCAGCAGCTGGGGGACAGACTACAATGAGCAGTTCTTC
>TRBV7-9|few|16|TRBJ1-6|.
CASSLALAGYNSPLHF
TGTGCCAGCAGCTTAGCGCTGGCAGGTTATAATTCACCCCTCCACTTT
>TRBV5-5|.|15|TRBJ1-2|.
CASRQTGNSNYGYTF
TGTGCCAGCAGACAAACCGGGAACTCTAACTATGGCTACACCTTC
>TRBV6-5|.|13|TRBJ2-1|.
CASSYEAGGEQFF
TGTGCCAGCAGTTATGAGGCGGGTGGTGAGCAGTTCTTC
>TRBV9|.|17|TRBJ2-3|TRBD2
CASSFHKAGGSTDTQYF
TGTGCCAGCAGCTTCCACAAAGCGGGAGGTAGCACAGATACGCAGTATTTT